This entry is about one TCR beta chain. The specificity of this receptor is unknown. One base away there is no much larger clone; base qualities are not given. Library preparation employed RT-PCR. The instrument given in TCRdb is Illumina HiSeq 2500. TCRdb trimmed public reads at Q25 via fastp, called clones via MiXCR and kept in-frame beta chains. Every distinct CDR3 protein forms one entry, paired with its most common genes and DNA. The sample table shows approximately 13,000 distinct CDR3 sequences, and 84% are seen once. Over 1.5% of the sample is held by the ten biggest clonotypes. These data come from a study of yellow fever vaccine responses in identical twins (dated by TCRdb to the late 2010s). Some background on the complete study: In the study, vaccine-responding T cell clones were precisely tracked in identical twins. Summary of the overall study and its limitations: The T cell response to vaccination in identical twins was reported by the authors to appear partly convergent and partly personalized.

The clonotype originates from a woman aged 18-30 years who received the yellow fever vaccine. Donor details come from another sample of the same person, matched by shared clones. The sample consisted of T cells from blood (PBMCs), unsorted or a sorted subset (not recorded which), taken before or after yellow fever vaccination (not recorded which).

In nucleotide form, the sequence is TGCAGCGTTGAAAGCCGGGACAGCCCCTACGAGCAGTACTTC. This yields the protein CSVESRDSPYEQYF. The sequence joins TRBV29-1 to TRBJ2-7, and TRBD1 matches 7 of the central bases. V trim: 2 bases; J trim: 2 bases; unmatched bases: 6. The germline V gene supplies CDR1 SQVTM and CDR2 ANQGSEA. Counted from cysteine to phenylalanine, this CDR3 has 14 amino acids. CDR3 DNA only is kept here, 42 bases in frame from base 1.